This is a list of T cell receptor beta chains from one sample in a study of breast tumors, draining lymph nodes, adjacent tissues. TCRdb processed the multiplex PCR reads anew with MiXCR; each CDR3 protein has one entry. The sample holds about 11,000 distinct CDR3 sequences; approximately 35% are singletons and the top ten take approximately 15%. The sequencing input was breast tumor tissue. The receptors were sampled from a female donor with breast cancer. Some clones in this sample may be carry-over from other donors' samples. Each CDR3 is given with its conserved first and last residue. The order of the fields is D gene, CDR3 length, J gene, clone size, V gene, CDR3 DNA, CDR3 protein. A D gene is named only where the DNA matches it firmly. Clone size is stated in some rows and not others, as once, few, many or a class when expanded.

TRBD2 | 16 | TRBJ2-4 | few | TRBV3-1 | TGTGCCAGCAGCCCCCCGGATGGGCGGGGGAAAAACATTCAGTACTTC | CASSPPDGRGKNIQYF
NA | 13 | TRBJ2-1 | many | TRBV20-1 | TGCAGTGCCAGGGACGGAACTGCCAATGAGCAGTTCTTC | CSARDGTANEQFF
NA | 15 | TRBJ1-1 | many | TRBV2 | TGTGCCAGCAACTTAGGGGGGATATGGAACACTGAAGCTTTCTTT | CASNLGGIWNTEAFF
NA | 12 | TRBJ1-2 | many | TRBV5-4 | TGTGCCAGCAGCCCGGAGACAGCTGGCTACACCTTC | CASSPETAGYTF
NA | 15 | TRBJ1-1 | NA | TRBV6-6 | TGTGCCAGCAGTTACGGATTCGGACGGAACACTGAAGCTTTCTTT | CASSYGFGRNTEAFF
NA | 18 | TRBJ1-4 | many | TRBV15 | TGTGCCACCAGCGGCGGAGGAGGGGATTTGCGGGATAATGAAAAACTGTTTTTT | CATSGGGGDLRDNEKLFF
TRBD1 | 13 | TRBJ2-2 | medium-sized | TRBV15 | TGTGCCACCCGGGACAGGAACACCGGGGAGCTGTTTTTT | CATRDRNTGELFF
NA | 12 | TRBJ1-2 | few | TRBV12-5 | TGTGCTAGTGGACAGAGTAACTATGGCTACACCTTC | CASGQSNYGYTF
NA | 16 | TRBJ2-1 | many | TRBV20-1 | TGCAGTGCTAACCCGAGTCGCCGAAGCTCCTACAATGAGCAGTTCTTC | CSANPSRRSSYNEQFF
NA | 14 | TRBJ2-1 | many | TRBV20-1 | TGCAGTGCTAGACAACTGACAGCCTACAATGAGCAGTTCTTC | CSARQLTAYNEQFF
NA | 13 | TRBJ2-2 | many | TRBV5-1 | TGCGCCAGCAGCTGGGGCCCGACCGGGGAGCTGTTTTTT | CASSWGPTGELFF
TRBD2 | 15 | TRBJ2-7 | NA | TRBV4-2 | TGTGCCAGCAGCCAGGTAGCGGGCTCGCACTACAAGCAGTACTTC | CASSQVAGSHYKQYF
NA | 13 | TRBJ2-3 | NA | TRBV7-3 | TGTGCCAGCAGCTTTTACAACACAGATACGCAGTATTTT | CASSFYNTDTQYF
NA | 15 | TRBJ2-2 | many | TRBV6-5 | TGTGCCAGCAGAGTTTACTTGGGGGGCCCCGGGGAGCTGTTTTTT | CASRVYLGGPGELFF
TRBD2 | 15 | TRBJ2-1 | NA | TRBV15 | TGTGCCACTGGGACATGGACTAGCGGGTACAATGAGCAGTTCTTC | CATGTWTSGYNEQFF
TRBD2 | 16 | TRBJ2-3 | many | TRBV11-3 | TGTGCCAGCAGCTCACGGACTAGCGGGGGAGCAGATACGCAGTATTTT | CASSSRTSGGADTQYF
NA | 11 | TRBJ2-7 | NA | TRBV11-2 | TGTGCCAGTAGCTTAGGGTGCGAGCAGTACTTC | CASSLGCEQYF
TRBD2 | 19 | TRBJ2-1 | NA | TRBV24-1 | TGTGCCACCAGTGATTTTCCCCCTGGACTAGCGGGATCCTACAATGAGCAGTTCTTC | CATSDFPPGLAGSYNEQFF
NA | 14 | TRBJ2-7 | NA | TRBV7-2 | TGTGCCAGCAGCTTAAACGCAGGCCACTACAAGCAGTACTTC | CASSLNAGHYKQYF
TRBD2 | 15 | TRBJ2-1 | many | TRBV5-6 | TGTGCCAGCAGCTTGGGACTAGCGGGAGAGGTTAAGCAGTTCTTC | CASSLGLAGEVKQFF
NA | 11 | TRBJ1-6 | medium-sized | TRBV2 | TGTGCCAGCACGGGGGGGGGATCCCTCCACTTT | CASTGGGSLHF
NA | 14 | TRBJ1-5 | many | TRBV20-1 | TGCAGTGCTAGGCGGGGTAACTATAATCAGCCCCAGCATTTT | CSARRGNYNQPQHF
NA | 15 | TRBJ2-7 | many | TRBV6-5 | TGTGCCAGCCGTCTAGGTGGGGCAGGGACTTACGAGCAGTACTTC | CASRLGGAGTYEQYF
NA | 13 | TRBJ2-3 | NA | TRBV6-6 | TGTGCCAGCAGTTTCGCGTGGGCAGATACGCAGTATTTT | CASSFAWADTQYF
TRBD2 | 16 | TRBJ2-1 | NA | TRBV7-8 | TGTGCCAGCACCCGACTAGCGGGGGGGAACTACAATGAGCAGTTCTTC | CASTRLAGGNYNEQFF
TRBD1 | 15 | TRBJ2-3 | many | TRBV7-3 | TGTGCCAGCAGCTTAGGGGGACAGGAGATAGATACGCAGTATTTT | CASSLGGQEIDTQYF
TRBD1 | 14 | TRBJ2-5 | many | TRBV15 | TGTGCCACCAGCGCGAGGGACAGAGAAGAGACCCAGTACTTC | CATSARDREETQYF
NA | 17 | TRBJ1-1 | NA | TRBV7-2 | TGTGCCAGCAGTTTAAAACCCCTTGGGGGCGCGAACACTGAAGCTTTCTTT | CASSLKPLGGANTEAFF
NA | 13 | TRBJ1-1 | NA | TRBV2 | TGTGCCAGCAGACTGGACGGGAACACTGAAGCTTTCTTT | CASRLDGNTEAFF
NA | 17 | TRBJ2-1 | NA | TRBV9 | TGTGCCAGCAGCGGAAATTTGGGGTCCCCAGGCTACAATGAGCAGTTCTTC | CASSGNLGSPGYNEQFF
TRBD2 | 17 | TRBJ2-5 | many | TRBV20-1 | TGCAGTGCTAGATCGGCGACTAGCGGGGGGCCTCAAGAGACCCAGTACTTC | CSARSATSGGPQETQYF
NA | 15 | TRBJ2-7 | many | TRBV27 | TGTGCCAGCAGTCCAAAGGGGGGAGGGGCCTACGAGCAGTACTTC | CASSPKGGGAYEQYF
NA | 12 | TRBJ2-7 | NA | TRBV20-1 | TGCAGTGCTAGAGATCGAGAGGTCGAGCAGTACTTC | CSARDREVEQYF
TRBD2 | 17 | TRBJ2-7 | NA | TRBV5-6 | TGTGCCAGCAGCTTGGTGCTAGCGGGAGTGGAGTCCTACGAGCAGTACTTC | CASSLVLAGVESYEQYF
NA | 14 | TRBJ1-5 | many | TRBV6-6 | TGTGCCAGCAGAGCCGGGGCTAGCAATCAGCCCCAGCATTTT | CASRAGASNQPQHF
NA | 15 | TRBJ1-6 | many | TRBV14 | TGTGCCAGCAGTCTCGGCCGGGACATTAGTATACCCCTCCACTTT | CASSLGRDISIPLHF
NA | 14 | TRBJ2-3 | many | TRBV20-1 | TGCAGTGCTAGAGGGGGGGCATTATCAGATACGCAGTATTTT | CSARGGALSDTQYF
NA | 13 | TRBJ2-2 | many | TRBV10-3 | TGTGCCATCAGTGAGGGACACGCCGGGGAGCTGTTTTTT | CAISEGHAGELFF
TRBD1 | 14 | TRBJ2-4 | few | TRBV5-1 | TGCGCCAACAGCTTGGGGACAGGTGGGGACATTCAGTACTTC | CANSLGTGGDIQYF
NA | 13 | TRBJ2-5 | NA | TRBV20-1 | TGCAGTGCCAACAGGATAGGCGGGGAGACCCAGTACTTC | CSANRIGGETQYF
TRBD1 | 15 | TRBJ2-3 | many | TRBV7-9 | TGTGCCAGCAGCATCGGACAGGGATTGGCAGATACGCAGTATTTT | CASSIGQGLADTQYF
NA | 16 | TRBJ2-7 | many | TRBV30 | TGTGCCTGGAGGGGCAGGTACGGGCTGCTTAGCGAAGAGCAGTACTTC | CAWRGRYGLLSEEQYF
TRBD2 | 14 | TRBJ2-7 | NA | TRBV20-1 | TGCAGTGCTAAGACTAGCGGGAGCACCTACGAGCAGTACTTC | CSAKTSGSTYEQYF
NA | 12 | TRBJ1-2 | NA | TRBV5-1 | TGCGCCAGCAGCCTCGGGCGGGGGGGCTACACCTTC | CASSLGRGGYTF
NA | 13 | TRBJ2-2 | many | TRBV20-1 | TGCAGTGCCCAACAGGGTACCGGCGGGGAGCTGTTTTTT | CSAQQGTGGELFF
TRBD2 | 17 | TRBJ2-3 | many | TRBV20-1 | TGCAGTGCTAGAGATTTGGGACTAGCGGGAGTCACAGATACGCAGTATTTT | CSARDLGLAGVTDTQYF
NA | 13 | TRBJ1-1 | NA | TRBV5-1 | TGCGCCAGCAGCCTCAGGGGAAGCACTGGAGCTTTCTTT | CASSLRGSTGAFF
NA | 13 | TRBJ2-3 | many | TRBV2 | TGTGCCAGCCGGGACGGAGGTTCGGATACGCAGTATTTT | CASRDGGSDTQYF
NA | 18 | TRBJ1-6 | medium-sized | TRBV11-2 | TGTGCCAGCAGCTTAGATCCAGGGGAGTACTCCTATAATTCACCCCTCCACTTT | CASSLDPGEYSYNSPLHF
NA | 13 | TRBJ1-5 | NA | TRBV6-1 | TGTGCCAGCAGTAAAAATAGCAATCAGCCCCAGCATTTT | CASSKNSNQPQHF
NA | 15 | TRBJ1-5 | NA | TRBV4-2 | TGTGCCAGCAGCCAATCTCCACCGGGGACCCAGCCCCAGCATTTT | CASSQSPPGTQPQHF
NA | 14 | TRBJ1-5 | many | TRBV7-2 | TGTGCCAGCAGCTTAGGGTGGGGCGGGCAGCCCCAGCATTTT | CASSLGWGGQPQHF
NA | 13 | TRBJ1-2 | many | TRBV2 | TGTGCCAGCAGTGTAGGGCCCGGGAGAGGCTACACCTTC | CASSVGPGRGYTF
TRBD2 | 17 | TRBJ2-5 | NA | TRBV2 | TGTGCCAGCAGTGTAACCATAGCGGGGGACAACCAAGAGACCCAGTACTTC | CASSVTIAGDNQETQYF
TRBD2 | 14 | TRBJ2-3 | many | TRBV20-1 | TGCAGTGCACCTCAGCGGGGAAGCACAGATACGCAGTATTTT | CSAPQRGSTDTQYF